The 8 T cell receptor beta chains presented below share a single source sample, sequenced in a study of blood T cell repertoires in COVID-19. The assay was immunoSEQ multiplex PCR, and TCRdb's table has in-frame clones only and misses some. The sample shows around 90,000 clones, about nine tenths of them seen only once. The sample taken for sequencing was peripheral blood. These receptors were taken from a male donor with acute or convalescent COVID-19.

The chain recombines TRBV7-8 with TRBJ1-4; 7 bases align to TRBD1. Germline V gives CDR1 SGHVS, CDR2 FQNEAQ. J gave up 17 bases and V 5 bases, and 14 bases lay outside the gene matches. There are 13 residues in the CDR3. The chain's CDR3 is CASSLLLEGAYFF. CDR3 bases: TGTGCCAGCAGCCTGTTGTTGGAGGGGGCCTATTTTTTT. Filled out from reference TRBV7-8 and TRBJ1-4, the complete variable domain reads GAGVSQSPRYKVAKRGQDVALRCDPISGHVSLFWYQQALGQGPEFLTYFQNEAQLDKSGLPSDRFFAERPEGSVSTLKIQRTQQEDSAVYLCASSLLLEGAYFFGSGTQLSVL.

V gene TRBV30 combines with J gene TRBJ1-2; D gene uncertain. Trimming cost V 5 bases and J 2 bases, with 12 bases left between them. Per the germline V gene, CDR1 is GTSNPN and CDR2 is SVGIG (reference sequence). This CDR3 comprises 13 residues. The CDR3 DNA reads TGTGCCTGGGCCCAGACTGGGAACTATGGCTACACCTTC. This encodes CAWAQTGNYGYTF.

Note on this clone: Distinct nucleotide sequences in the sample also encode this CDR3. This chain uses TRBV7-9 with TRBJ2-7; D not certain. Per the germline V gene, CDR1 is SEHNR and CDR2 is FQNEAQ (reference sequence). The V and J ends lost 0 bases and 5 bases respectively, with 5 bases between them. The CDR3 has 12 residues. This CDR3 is CASSLAGDEQYF. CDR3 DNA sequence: TGTGCCAGCAGCTTAGCCGGTGACGAGCAGTACTTC.

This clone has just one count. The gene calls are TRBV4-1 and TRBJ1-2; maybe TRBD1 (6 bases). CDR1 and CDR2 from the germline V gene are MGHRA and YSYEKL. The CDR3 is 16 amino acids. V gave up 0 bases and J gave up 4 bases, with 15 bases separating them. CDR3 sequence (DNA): TGCGCCAGCAGCCAAGAACCGGGACATAAGGGCTATGGCTACACCTTC. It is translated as CASSQEPGHKGYGYTF.

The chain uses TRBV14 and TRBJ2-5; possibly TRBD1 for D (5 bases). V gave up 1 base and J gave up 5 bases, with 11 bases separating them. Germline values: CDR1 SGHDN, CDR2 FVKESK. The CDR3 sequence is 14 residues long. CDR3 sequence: CASSQGQLLETQYF. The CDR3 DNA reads TGTGCCAGCAGCCAAGGACAGCTGCTGGAGACCCAGTACTTC.

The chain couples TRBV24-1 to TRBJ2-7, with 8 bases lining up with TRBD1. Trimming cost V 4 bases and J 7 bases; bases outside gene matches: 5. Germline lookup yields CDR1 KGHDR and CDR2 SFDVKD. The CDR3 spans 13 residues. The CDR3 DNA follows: TGTGCCACCAGTGACTCGGACAGGGTTGAGCAGTACTTC. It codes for CATSDSDRVEQYF.

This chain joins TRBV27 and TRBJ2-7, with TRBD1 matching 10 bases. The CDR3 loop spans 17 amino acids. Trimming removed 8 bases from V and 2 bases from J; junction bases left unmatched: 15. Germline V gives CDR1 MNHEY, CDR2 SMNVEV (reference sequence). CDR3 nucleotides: TGTGCCAGCGTCAACCGGGACAGGGGACCTCCCACCTACGAGCAGTACTTC. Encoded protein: CASVNRDRGPPTYEQYF.

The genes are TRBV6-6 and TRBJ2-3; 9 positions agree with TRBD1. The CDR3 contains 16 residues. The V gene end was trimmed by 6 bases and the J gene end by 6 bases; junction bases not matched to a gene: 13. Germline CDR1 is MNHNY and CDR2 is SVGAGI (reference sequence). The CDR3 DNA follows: TGTGCCAGCAGACTACGTACAGGGGGCGCGGGGGATACGCAGTATTTT. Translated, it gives CASRLRTGGAGDTQYF.